This TCR beta chain was identified in a study of cytomegalovirus exposure and HLA in healthy donors. On this clone itself: Its antigen is undetermined.

In the PCR, 60 Vbeta and 13 Jbeta primers were used. The table came from immunoSEQ multiplex PCR; TCRdb's copy has only in-frame clones and leaves some out. The table includes over 150,000 clones, around 70% detected once. V gave up 2 bases and J gave up 4 bases, with 12 bases separating them. Per the germline V gene, CDR1 is LNHDA and CDR2 is SQIVND (reference sequence). CDR3 length equals 14 residues. Those who donated were healthy bone marrow donors. Study-level points and caveats: An analysis was carried out at a later point. It showed that HLA-associated TCR beta chains were more clonally expanded than equally common non-associated chains. Most observed TCR sequences were rare, whereas some public TCRs were detected in many donors. The analysis excluded some indistinguishable V segments, including TRBV6-2 and TRBV6-3.

This sequence joins TRBV19 and TRBJ2-7; D perhaps matches TRBD1 (6 bases). Sequenced input: PBMCs. This receptor was identified in a young man in good health and CMV-seronegative. CDR3: CASSISARGYEQYF. CDR3 bases: TGTGCCAGTAGTATATCGGCCAGGGGATACGAGCAGTACTTC. Filled out from reference TRBV19 and TRBJ2-7, the complete variable domain reads DGGITQSPKYLFRKEGQNVTLSCEQNLNHDAMYWYRQDPGQGLRLIYYSQIVNDFQKGDIAEGYSVSREKKESFPLTVTSAQKNPTAFYLCASSISARGYEQYFGPGTRLTVT.